This T cell receptor (beta chain) was identified during a study of blood T cell repertoires in COVID-19. Study in general: Acute-phase and convalescent COVID-19 samples originated in the United States, Italy and Spain. PBMCs, B-cell-depleted T cells, or T cells were the source of the cDNA or gDNA that made up the material.

V lost 3 bases and J lost 3, with 14 bases in between. The CDR3 sequence is 15 residues long. Germline V gene lookup returns CDR1 KGHSH and CDR2 LQKENI. Original handling: Researchers report that nucleated cell counts were estimated from reference gene primer amplification. Assay: immunoSEQ multiplex PCR; the TCRdb copy retains only in-frame clones and omits some. V, J and clone size reflect that table, while D and trimming were determined from the DNA. Altogether just under 60,000 clones are present, approximately 86% being singletons, with the ten largest covering under 8.5%. Sequencing input: peripheral blood. The receptor was derived from a human donor with active COVID-19. The donor label of this sample is uncertain. The chain carries TRBV18 and TRBJ2-5; tentative D call: TRBD1 (5 bases). As DNA, the CDR3 is TGTGCCAGCTCACCGGGGCTCCAAGGGGAAGAGACCCAGTACTTC. This gives the protein CASSPGLQGEETQYF.